This TCR beta chain was documented in a study of blood T cell repertoires in COVID-19. Across the study: COVID-19 samples from acute and convalescent phases originated in the United States, Italy and Spain. PBMCs, B-cell-depleted T cells, or T cells provided the cDNA or gDNA that made up the material.

Trimming stripped 1 base from V and 5 bases from J, with 14 bases between. CDR1 is LGHDT and CDR2 is YNNKEL in the germline V gene (reference sequence). The CDR3 is made up of 15 amino acids. This clone has just a few counts. In the source study's methods: Amplified reference gene primers provided the basis for estimating nucleated cell counts. The method was immunoSEQ multiplex PCR; TCRdb's version includes in-frame clones alone and lacks a portion of them. V, J and clone size derive from that table, while D and trimming were established from the DNA sequence. The sample lists about 160,000 clones, around 77% occurring once.

The chain uses TRBV3-1 (or the pseudogene TRBV3-2) and TRBJ1-1; tentatively, D is TRBD1 (5 bases). This TCR derives from a man in his 70s with acute or convalescent COVID-19. The material sequenced was peripheral blood. As DNA, the CDR3 is TGTGCCAGCAGCCAAGGGGGCGCGGAAAGGACTGAAGCTTTCTTT. This sequence encodes CASSQGGAERTEAFF.